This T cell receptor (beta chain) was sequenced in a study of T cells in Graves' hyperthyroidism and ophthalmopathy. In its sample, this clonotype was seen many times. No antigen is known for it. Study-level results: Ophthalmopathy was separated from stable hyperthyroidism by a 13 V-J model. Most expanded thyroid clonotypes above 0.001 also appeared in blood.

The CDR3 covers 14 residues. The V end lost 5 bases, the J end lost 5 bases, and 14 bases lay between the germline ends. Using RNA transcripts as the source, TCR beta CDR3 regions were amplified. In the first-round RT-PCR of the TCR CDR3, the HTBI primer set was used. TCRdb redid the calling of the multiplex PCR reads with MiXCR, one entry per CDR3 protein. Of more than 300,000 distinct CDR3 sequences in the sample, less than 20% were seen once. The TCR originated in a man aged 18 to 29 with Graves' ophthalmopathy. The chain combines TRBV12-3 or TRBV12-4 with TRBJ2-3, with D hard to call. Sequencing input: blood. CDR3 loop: CASSPEPAGDTQYF. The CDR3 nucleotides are TGTGCCAGCAGTCCCGAGCCTGCCGGAGATACGCAGTATTTT.